Listed below are T cell receptor beta chains from one sample, sequenced in a study of regulatory T cells in long-lasting Graves disease. TCRdb passed the multiplex PCR reads through MiXCR, listing each CDR3 protein once. The sample includes about 560,000 distinct CDR3 sequences, roughly 15% of them seen just once. These data also formed part of another study, on T cells in Graves' hyperthyroidism and ophthalmopathy.

The specimen comprised peripheral blood mononuclear cells (PBMCs), sampled at new diagnosis, from a patient treated with antithyroid drugs. All receptors come from a man younger than 30 with Graves disease. The CDR3 runs from the conserved cysteine through the conserved F or W. Each record gives: CDR3 length, J gene, D gene, clone size, V gene, CDR3 protein, CDR3 DNA. A D gene is named only where the DNA matches it firmly. Size values are once, few and many counts, or a class for expanded clones, and some rows have none.

15	TRBJ2-5	TRBD2	many	TRBV20-1	CSARGSGSYQETQYF	TGCAGTGCTAGAGGCAGCGGGAGTTACCAAGAGACCCAGTACTTC
11	TRBJ2-1	NA	NA	TRBV7-9	CASSPRDFPIF	TGTGCCAGCAGCCCCCGGGACTTTCCTATCTTC
18	TRBJ2-3	TRBD2	NA	TRBV5-4	CASSLEIRLARSTDTQYF	TGTGCCAGCAGCTTAGAAATCAGACTAGCGAGAAGCACAGATACGCAGTATTTT
14	TRBJ2-3	NA	few	TRBV10-2	CASSGYYRTDTQYF	TGCGCCAGCAGTGGGTACTATCGCACAGATACGCAGTATTTT
15	TRBJ2-5	TRBD1	many	TRBV11-2	CASSLEGQGQETQYF	TGTGCCAGCAGCTTAGAGGGACAGGGGCAAGAGACCCAGTACTTC
13	TRBJ1-1	NA	many	TRBV30	CASYRGLNTEAFF	TGTGCCTCCTATCGGGGTTTGAACACTGAAGCTTTCTTT
16	TRBJ1-1	NA	NA	TRBV11-1	CASSSPPGPGEYGTFF	TGTGCCAGCAGCTCTCCACCCGGACCAGGAGAGTATGGAACTTTCTTT
13	TRBJ2-7	NA	few	TRBV19	CASSIRTSREQYF	TGTGCCAGTAGTATCCGGACGTCGAGGGAGCAGTACTTC
14	TRBJ2-5	NA	many	TRBV20-1	CSAQGGTGVETQYF	TGCAGTGCCCAGGGGGGTACGGGAGTGGAGACCCAGTACTTC
16	TRBJ2-2	TRBD2	many	TRBV5-1	CASSRTSGEYTGELFF	TGCGCCAGCAGCCGGACTAGCGGGGAATACACCGGGGAGCTGTTTTTT
13	TRBJ2-3	NA	many	TRBV27	CASSGGGTDTQYF	TGTGCCAGCAGTGGTGGGGGGACAGATACGCAGTATTTT
12	TRBJ1-1	NA	many	TRBV7-9	CASSYRVGEAFF	TGTGCCAGCAGCTATCGGGTAGGTGAAGCTTTCTTT
14	TRBJ2-7	TRBD1	many	TRBV7-8	CASSFQGVAYEQYF	TGTGCCAGCAGTTTCCAGGGGGTCGCCTACGAGCAGTACTTC
15	TRBJ1-5	NA	NA	TRBV12-3/TRBV12-4	CASSFEGYSNQPQHF	TGTGCCAGCAGTTTCGAGGGTTATAGCAATCAGCCCCAGCATTTT
14	TRBJ2-3	NA	many	TRBV11-2	CASSFPRPPDTQYF	TGTGCCAGCAGCTTCCCGAGACCCCCAGATACGCAGTATTTT
15	TRBJ2-1	NA	few	TRBV10-3	CAIAGGGPGGNEQFF	TGTGCCATCGCGGGGGGCGGGCCAGGGGGTAATGAGCAGTTCTTC
16	TRBJ1-1	NA	few	TRBV3-1	CASSPGVGAGNTEAFF	TGTGCCAGCAGCCCGGGAGTTGGTGCGGGGAACACTGAAGCTTTCTTT
14	TRBJ2-5	NA	few	TRBV11-2	CASSLGFGEGIQHF	NA
14	TRBJ2-2	NA	few	TRBV20-1	CSAIVGGLTGELFF	TGCAGTGCTATAGTAGGAGGGCTCACCGGGGAGCTGTTTTTT
13	TRBJ2-3	TRBD2	many	TRBV29-1	CSVRSGGEDTQYF	TGCAGCGTCAGGTCGGGAGGGGAAGATACGCAGTATTTT
15	TRBJ2-1	TRBD2	NA	TRBV2	CASSDSGEGYNEQFF	TGTGCCAGCAGCGACTCGGGGGAGGGGTACAATGAGCAGTTCTTC
15	TRBJ1-1	NA	many	TRBV28	CASSSAGEGSTEAFF	TGTGCCAGCAGTTCCGCAGGGGAAGGGAGCACTGAAGCTTTCTTT
16	TRBJ2-3	TRBD2	many	TRBV3-1	CASSQDEAREPDTQYF	TGTGCCAGCAGCCAAGATGAGGCGCGGGAGCCAGATACGCAGTATTTT
14	TRBJ2-3	NA	few	TRBV12-3/TRBV12-4	CASSAISGTDTQYF	TGTGCCAGCAGCGCGATATCGGGCACAGATACGCAGTATTTT
15	TRBJ1-5	NA	NA	TRBV20-1	CSARGGSRPNQPQHF	TGCAGTGCTAGGGGGGGGAGCCGCCCCAATCAGCCCCAGCATTTT
13	TRBJ2-7	TRBD1	many	TRBV7-7	CASSPGTDREQYF	TGTGCTAGCAGCCCTGGGACAGACCGCGAGCAGTACTTC
14	TRBJ1-2	NA	NA	TRBV7-9	CASSLDVGNPGYTF	TGTGCCAGCAGCTTAGATGTCGGCAACCCTGGCTACACCTTC
14	TRBJ2-1	NA	few	TRBV2	CASSEDSGTGEQFF	TGTGCCAGCAGTGAAGACTCGGGAACGGGTGAGCAGTTCTTC
16	TRBJ2-7	TRBD2	many	TRBV11-2	CASSLGGGSLGYEQYF	TGTGCCAGCAGCTTAGGAGGCGGGAGCCTTGGGTACGAGCAGTACTTC
17	TRBJ2-2	TRBD2	many	TRBV27	CASSTPGLALSTGELFF	TGTGCCAGCAGCACACCGGGACTAGCCTTAAGCACCGGGGAGCTGTTTTTT
15	TRBJ2-4	NA	many	TRBV10-3	CAISEGRLAQYIQYF	TGTGCCATCAGCGAGGGGCGGCTAGCCCAGTACATTCAGTACTTC
14	TRBJ1-2	TRBD1	once	TRBV6-5	CASSSRTGENGYTF	TGTGCCAGCAGTTCCAGGACAGGGGAGAATGGCTACACCTTC
13	TRBJ2-7	NA	NA	TRBV5-1	CASSLGLPGEQYF	TGCGCCAGCAGCTTGGGACTCCCCGGCGAGCAGTACTTC